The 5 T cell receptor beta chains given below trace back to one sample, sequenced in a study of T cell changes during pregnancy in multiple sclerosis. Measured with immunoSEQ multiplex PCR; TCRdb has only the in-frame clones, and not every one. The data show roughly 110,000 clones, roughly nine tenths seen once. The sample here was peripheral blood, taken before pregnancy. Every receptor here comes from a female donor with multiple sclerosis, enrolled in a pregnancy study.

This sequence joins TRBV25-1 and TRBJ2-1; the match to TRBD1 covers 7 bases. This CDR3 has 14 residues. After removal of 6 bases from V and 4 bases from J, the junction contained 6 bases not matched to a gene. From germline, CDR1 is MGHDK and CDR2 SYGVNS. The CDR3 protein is CASSWTGDYNEQFF. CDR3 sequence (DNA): TGTGCCAGCAGCTGGACAGGAGATTACAATGAGCAGTTCTTC.

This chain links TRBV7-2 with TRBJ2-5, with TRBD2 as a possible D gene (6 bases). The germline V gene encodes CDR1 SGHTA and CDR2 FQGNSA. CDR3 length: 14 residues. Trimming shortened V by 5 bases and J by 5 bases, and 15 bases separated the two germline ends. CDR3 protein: CASSPEGGLETQYF. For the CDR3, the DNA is TGTGCCAGCAGCCCTGAGGGAGGTCTGGAGACCCAGTACTTC.

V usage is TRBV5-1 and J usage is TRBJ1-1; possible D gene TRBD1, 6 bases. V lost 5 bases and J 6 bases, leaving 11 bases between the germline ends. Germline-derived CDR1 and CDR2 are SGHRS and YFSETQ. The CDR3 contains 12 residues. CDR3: CASSYGQSEAFF. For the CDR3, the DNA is TGCGCCAGCAGTTATGGACAGTCTGAAGCTTTCTTT.

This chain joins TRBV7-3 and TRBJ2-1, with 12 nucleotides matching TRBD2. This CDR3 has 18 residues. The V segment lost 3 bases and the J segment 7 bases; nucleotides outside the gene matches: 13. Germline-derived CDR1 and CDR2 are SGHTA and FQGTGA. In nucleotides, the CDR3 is TGTGCCAGCAGCTTTTCTAGCGGGGGGGCCGGGTTTGAAAATGAGCAGTTCTTC. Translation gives CASSFSSGGAGFENEQFF.

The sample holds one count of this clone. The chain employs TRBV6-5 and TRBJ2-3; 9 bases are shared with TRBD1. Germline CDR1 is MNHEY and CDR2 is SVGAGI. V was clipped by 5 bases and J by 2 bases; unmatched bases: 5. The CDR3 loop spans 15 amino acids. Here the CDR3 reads CASSTWTGDTDTQYF. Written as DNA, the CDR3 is TGTGCCAGCAGTACCTGGACAGGGGACACAGATACGCAGTATTTT.